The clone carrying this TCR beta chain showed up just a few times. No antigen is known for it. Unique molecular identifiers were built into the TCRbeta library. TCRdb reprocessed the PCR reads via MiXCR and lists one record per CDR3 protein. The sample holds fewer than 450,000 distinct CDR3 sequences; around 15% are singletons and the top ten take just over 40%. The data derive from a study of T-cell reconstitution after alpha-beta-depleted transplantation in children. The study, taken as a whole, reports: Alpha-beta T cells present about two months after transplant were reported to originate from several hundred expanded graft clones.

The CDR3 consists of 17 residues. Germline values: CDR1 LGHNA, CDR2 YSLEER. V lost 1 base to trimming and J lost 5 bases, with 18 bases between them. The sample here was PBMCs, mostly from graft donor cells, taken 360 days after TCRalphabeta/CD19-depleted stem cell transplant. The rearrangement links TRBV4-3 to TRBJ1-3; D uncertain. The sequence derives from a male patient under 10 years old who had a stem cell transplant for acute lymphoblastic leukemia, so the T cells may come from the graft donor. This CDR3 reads CASSQVLAGAERNTIYF. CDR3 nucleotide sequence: TGCGCCAGCAGCCAAGTGTTAGCAGGAGCCGAGAGAAACACCATATATTTT.